This T cell receptor beta chain derives from a study of blood T cells in healthy people across ages. Study findings and constraints: The recorded TCR beta diversity per million T cells decreased in a roughly linear manner with age.

Remarks on this clonotype: Its target is not known.

A second PCR, run for about 6 to 12 cycles, used a sample-barcoded 5' primer plus a J-beta primer mix. Per-sample output comprised a minimum of 2.5 million paired-end reads containing CDR3. TCRdb recomputed calls from the 5' RACE reads with MiXCR, one row per CDR3 protein. The repertoire includes around 1.1 million distinct CDR3 sequences, roughly two fifths of them detected once, and less than 15% sits in the top ten. Sequencing used blood. This sequence was found in a man aged 18 to 29 in good health.

The CDR3 region has the DNA TGTGCCAGCACCTACCGGGACAGCTCTAACTATGGCTACACCTTC. This codes for CASTYRDSSNYGYTF. The V gene is TRBV6-2 or TRBV6-3, the J gene TRBJ1-2, with TRBD1 matching over 7 bases. The germline gives CDR1 MNHEY, CDR2 SVGEGT. The CDR3 contains 15 residues. Trimming cost V 7 bases and J 0 bases; bases outside gene matches: 8.